These T cell receptor beta chains were read from a single sample in a study of shared clonotypes between healthy human individuals. The assay was immunoSEQ multiplex PCR, and TCRdb's table has in-frame clones only and misses some. There are a few million clones in the sample; 80% to 95% occur only once, and about 0.41% lies in the top ten. What was sequenced was naive CD4+ T cells from PBMCs. These receptor sequences come from a man younger than 35 in good health. Some clones in this sample may be carry-over from other donors' samples. Both conserved end residues are part of each CDR3. Each record gives: J gene, V gene, CDR3 protein.

TRBJ1-1	TRBV6-5	CASSYGSTPEAFF
TRBJ2-7	TRBV10-3	CASSGTGGEQYF
TRBJ2-6	TRBV30	CAWMLGLSGANVLTF
TRBJ2-7	TRBV5-1	CASSLVDSPYEQYF
TRBJ1-2	TRBV7-2	CASSFRQGNGYTF
TRBJ2-1	TRBV2	CASSVTGDEQFF
TRBJ1-2	TRBV28	CASSFPGGGYTF
TRBJ2-6	TRBV4-2	CASSHSSGYSGANVLTF
TRBJ2-1	TRBV5-1	CASSLTPPSGSTYNEQFF
TRBJ1-1	TRBV9	CASSGTPGLRFSTEAFF
TRBJ2-3	TRBV28	CASRQSTDTQYF
TRBJ1-2	TRBV29-1	CSVFPGTGFGYTF
TRBJ2-1	TRBV5-1	CASSPEAEPQFF
TRBJ1-3	TRBV7-2	CASSLGHQSSGNTIYF
TRBJ2-7	TRBV7-9	CASSPTGVYEQYF
TRBJ1-4	TRBV9	CASSPRDRENEKLFF
TRBJ2-1	TRBV15	CATSRESGLAGAHEQFF
TRBJ2-7	TRBV18	CASSPPWGIASYEQYF
TRBJ1-2	TRBV30	CAWSGRICTF
TRBJ1-2	TRBV6-1	CASARYWLPVYGYTF
TRBJ2-1	TRBV7-9	CASSPRTSGSRYNEQFF
TRBJ2-3	TRBV9	CASSVRPSIGADTQYF
TRBJ1-1	TRBV27	CASSSPPGSSNTEAFF
TRBJ2-7	TRBV5-1	CASRPGFGTYYEQYF
TRBJ2-1	TRBV6-5	CASSYGGPSYNEQFF
TRBJ2-1	TRBV9	CASSAGQGSYNEQFF
TRBJ2-2	TRBV10-3	CAISGGQANTGELFF
TRBJ1-5	TRBV19	CASRATGASNQPQHF
TRBJ2-1	TRBV7-3	CASSPYKGNEQFF